The 22 T cell receptor beta chains below were found in one sample sequenced in a study of blood T cell repertoires in COVID-19. The table came from immunoSEQ multiplex PCR; TCRdb's copy has only in-frame clones and leaves some out. In the table there are approximately 100,000 clones, 70% to 85% of which are singletons. The source material was peripheral blood. The source of these receptors is a man in his 70s with acute or convalescent COVID-19.

The chain combines TRBV13 with TRBJ1-1; D is undetermined. Germline loops: CDR1 PRHDT, CDR2 FYEKMQ (reference sequence). Trimming left V 3 bases short and J 2 bases short, with 16 bases between. The CDR3 is 16 residues long. The CDR3 region is CASSFSNSWINTEAFF. CDR3 coding DNA: TGTGCCAGCAGCTTTTCCAACAGTTGGATAAACACTGAAGCTTTCTTT. The variable domain in full, with the rest retrieved from reference TRBV13 and TRBJ1-1, is AAGVIQSPRHLIKEKRETATLKCYPIPRHDTVYWYQQGPGQDPQFLISFYEKMQSDKGSIPDRFSAQQFSDYHSELNMSSLELGDSALYFCASSFSNSWINTEAFFGQGTRLTVV.

The V call is TRBV19, the J call TRBJ1-1; a weak D match, TRBD1 (6 bases). Germline V gene data show CDR1 as LNHDA and CDR2 as SQIVND (reference sequence). CDR3 length: 14 amino acids. With 6 bases removed from V and 2 bases from J, the gap between germline ends came to 13 bases. In nucleotides, the CDR3 is TGTGCCAGTAGGACAGGCCTCGTTAACACTGAAGCTTTCTTT. It is translated as CASRTGLVNTEAFF.

The CDR3 sequence: CASRRRQGSSYEQYF. The CDR3 DNA sequence: TGTGCCAGCAGGAGAAGACAGGGGAGCTCCTACGAGCAGTACTTC. The chain is built from TRBV6-5 and TRBJ2-7; TRBD1 matches 8 bases. Germline assignment: CDR1 MNHEY and CDR2 SVGAGI. The CDR3 loop spans 15 amino acids. With V trimmed by 6 bases and J by 0 bases, 7 bases remained unmatched.

The chain joins TRBV27 to TRBJ2-1; D not resolved. The CDR3 extends over 14 amino acids. CDR1 is MNHEY and CDR2 is SMNVEV in the germline V gene (reference sequence). The V and J ends lost 3 bases and 2 bases respectively, with 8 bases between them. CDR3 coding DNA: TGTGCCAGCAGTTTCCCTAGTCCCTACAATGAGCAGTTCTTC. Its protein is CASSFPSPYNEQFF.

V is TRBV3-1 (or the pseudogene TRBV3-2) and J is TRBJ1-3; D remains unclear. Germline CDR1 is LGHDT and CDR2 is YNNKEL (reference sequence). The CDR3 sequence is 16 residues long. Trimming removed 1 base at V and 1 base at J, with 11 bases between. The CDR3 nucleotides are TGTGCCAGCAGCCAAGCCTCGGCGGGATCTGGAAACACCATATATTTT. Its protein product is CASSQASAGSGNTIYF.

The rearrangement joins TRBV13 to TRBJ2-7; D perhaps matches TRBD1 (6 bases). CDR3 length equals 13 residues. Deletions cut 4 bases from V and 6 bases from J, with 13 bases between. The germline gives CDR1 PRHDT, CDR2 FYEKMQ (reference sequence). The CDR3 region has the DNA TGTGCCAGCAGCTCGACAGGCCTCCCCGAGCAGTACTTC. This sequence encodes CASSSTGLPEQYF. The variable domain in full, with the rest retrieved from reference TRBV13 and TRBJ2-7, is AAGVIQSPRHLIKEKRETATLKCYPIPRHDTVYWYQQGPGQDPQFLISFYEKMQSDKGSIPDRFSAQQFSDYHSELNMSSLELGDSALYFCASSSTGLPEQYFGPGTRLTVT.

This clone was seen a few times. The V call is TRBV3-1 (or the pseudogene TRBV3-2), the J call TRBJ2-2, with D possibly matching TRBD2 (5 bases). The V gene lost 7 bases and the J gene lost 0 bases, with 12 bases spanning the gap. The CDR3 contains 15 residues. Germline V gene sequence: CDR1 LGHDT, CDR2 YNNKEL (reference sequence). The CDR3 DNA reads TGTGCCAGCACGAGGAGGTCTGCGAACACCGGGGAGCTGTTTTTT. Its translation is CASTRRSANTGELFF.

This clone has a handful of counts. In the same sample, other DNA sequences code for this CDR3. The chain joins TRBV18 to TRBJ1-1; no definite D call. The germline gives CDR1 KGHSH, CDR2 LQKENI. V was clipped by 2 bases and J by 1 base, with 8 bases between them. CDR3 length: 14 residues. CDR3 sequence (DNA): TGTGCCAGCTCACCAATAACGAGGAACACTGAAGCTTTCTTT. Translated, it gives CASSPITRNTEAFF.

CDR3 sequence (DNA): TGTGCCAGCAGTGGGGCTAGCGGGAGCCTTGGGCCGTTCTTC. The encoded protein is CASSGASGSLGPFF. The rearrangement uses TRBV2 and TRBJ2-1, with 10 positions matching TRBD2. V dropped 4 bases and J dropped 15; count of bases not matched to a gene: 12. Germline lookup yields CDR1 SNHLY and CDR2 FYNNEI. The CDR3 runs 14 residues.

This chain joins TRBV28 and TRBJ1-5, with a possible D match to TRBD1 (6 bases). V shed 1 base and J shed 5 bases, with 9 bases lying between them. The germline gives CDR1 MDHEN, CDR2 SYDVKM. The length of the CDR3 is 14 residues. The CDR3 reads CASSLYGGDQPQHF. CDR3 DNA: TGTGCCAGCAGTTTATATGGGGGCGATCAGCCCCAGCATTTT.

The chain links TRBV7-9 to TRBJ1-2, with D unresolved. CDR1 and CDR2 from the germline V gene are SEHNR and FQNEAQ (reference sequence). V was pared by 5 bases and J by 6 bases, with 13 bases between. The CDR3 has 13 residues. CDR3 sequence reads: CASSPESTNGYTF. The CDR3 DNA reads TGTGCCAGCAGCCCGGAGTCTACGAATGGCTACACCTTC.

The rearrangement uses TRBV5-5 and TRBJ1-6; 9 bases line up with TRBD1. V trimming: 4 bases; J trimming: 18 bases; junction bases outside the gene matches: 8. Germline CDR1 SGHKS, CDR2 YYEKEE (reference sequence). The CDR3 is made up of 12 amino acids. The CDR3 reads CASSTSGTGSHF. As DNA, the CDR3 is TGTGCCAGCAGCACCTCCGGGACAGGGTCCCACTTT.

V gene TRBV5-1 combines with J gene TRBJ1-4; 7 bases map to TRBD1. V lost 4 bases to trimming and J lost 6 bases; unmatched junction nucleotides: 6. This CDR3 is 14 amino acids long. Germline assignment: CDR1 SGHRS and CDR2 YFSETQ. CDR3 nucleotides: TGCGCCAGCAGCCTCGGGACAGACTATGAAAAACTGTTTTTT. Its translation is CASSLGTDYEKLFF.

This clone came up a few times. This chain uses TRBV18 with TRBJ1-4; 9 positions agree with TRBD1. CDR3 length: 13 residues. In germline, CDR1 is KGHSH, CDR2 LQKENI. V gave up 6 bases and J gave up 7 bases; unmatched junction bases: 3. CDR3 residues: CASSPGQGEKLFF. CDR3 nucleotide sequence: TGTGCCAGCTCGCCGGGACAGGGTGAAAAACTGTTTTTT.

The V call is TRBV6-6, the J call TRBJ2-2; possible D gene TRBD1, 5 bases. The CDR3 has 15 residues. With 2 bases removed from V and 3 bases from J, the gap between germline ends came to 10 bases. From germline, CDR1 is MNHNY and CDR2 SVGAGI (reference sequence). The CDR3 is CASSYRGRHTGELFF. For the CDR3, the DNA is TGTGCCAGCAGTTACAGGGGAAGACACACCGGGGAGCTGTTTTTT.

The rearrangement joins TRBV3-1 (or the pseudogene TRBV3-2) to TRBJ2-1; TRBD1 matches 8 bases. The CDR3 spans 15 residues. The germline V gene has CDR1 LGHDT and CDR2 YNNKEL (reference sequence). V was clipped by 8 bases and J by 8 bases; unmatched bases: 14. CDR3 amino acids: CASSISGGEVHEQFF. CDR3 DNA sequence: TGTGCCAGCTCAATTTCAGGGGGCGAGGTCCATGAGCAGTTCTTC.

The chain joins TRBV29-1 to TRBJ2-7, with 12 bases identical to TRBD1. Looked up from germline, CDR1 is SQVTM and CDR2 is ANQGSEA. Trimming removed 5 bases from V and 9 bases from J; junction bases left unmatched: 8. The CDR3 is 13 amino acids. CDR3 DNA sequence: TGCAGCGTTCCCGGGACAGGGGGCTTCGGGCAGTACTTC. Encoded protein: CSVPGTGGFGQYF.

V is TRBV6-5 and J is TRBJ2-7; the D gene is possibly TRBD1 (6 bases). CDR1 is MNHEY, CDR2 SVGAGI, per germline. The V end lost 9 bases, the J end lost 2 bases, and 11 bases lay between the germline ends. This CDR3 has 12 residues. The CDR3 nucleotides read TGTGCCAGTCGGACAGCTCCCTACGAGCAGTACTTC. Protein: CASRTAPYEQYF.

V is TRBV6-5 and J is TRBJ2-5; 10 bases match TRBD2. Germline trimming cut 6 bases from V and 2 bases from J; bases unmatched to any gene: 6. The CDR3 length is 15 residues. Germline V gene lookup returns CDR1 MNHEY and CDR2 SVGAGI. The CDR3 bases are TGTGCCAGCAGCCGCGGACTAGCGGCACAAGAGACCCAGTACTTC. Protein sequence: CASSRGLAAQETQYF.

The rearrangement uses TRBV27 and TRBJ2-1, with no clear D. V lost 8 bases and J 9 bases, leaving 20 bases between the germline ends. The germline CDR1 and CDR2 sequences are MNHEY and SMNVEV (reference sequence). The CDR3 totals 14 residues. CDR3 in DNA: TGTGCCAGCCAAACTACGCAATCTATCAGTGAGCAGTTCTTC. Translation: CASQTTQSISEQFF.

The chain carries TRBV24-1 and TRBJ1-2; D gene uncertain. Trimming cost V 4 bases and J 3 bases, with 17 bases left between them. The germline gives CDR1 KGHDR, CDR2 SFDVKD. The CDR3 runs 16 residues. The CDR3, as DNA: TGTGCCACCAGTGAAGACGACTCTTTTAAACACTATGGCTACACCTTC. This codes for CATSEDDSFKHYGYTF.

In this sample, this clone turned up a few times. This chain connects TRBV18 to TRBJ2-5, with 11 bases lining up with TRBD1. Germline V gene sequence: CDR1 KGHSH, CDR2 LQKENI. V was pared by 3 bases and J by 5 bases, with 8 bases of the junction left unmatched. The CDR3 extends over 16 amino acids. The CDR3 bases are TGTGCCAGCTCACCGAGAAGGACAGGGGGCAGGGAGACCCAGTACTTC. Translating gives CASSPRRTGGRETQYF.